This T cell receptor (beta chain) was obtained from a study of cytomegalovirus exposure and HLA in healthy donors (dated by TCRdb to between 2016 and 2019). Concerning the study at large: An earlier analysis of some 550 of the donors reported approximately 300 Gb of sequence data and 100 million to 140 million unique TCR beta sequences from 190 million or so T cells. Donor age, sex, ethnicity and CMV serostatus were compiled alongside the repertoire data. The number of typed donors differed by locus: about 620-630 for A, B, C, DRB1 and DQB1; 522 for DQA1; fewer than 610 for DPA1; and 400 to 480 for DPB1. Approximately 310 gigabases of sequencing data and 80 million or so unique TCR sequences were included in an early release covering 550 to 800 HLA-typed donors. To predict cytomegalovirus infection status, the study brought together high-throughput TCR immunosequencing, statistical association of individual TCRs with disease status, and machine learning. In an earlier analysis of several hundred of the donors, high-throughput TCR beta sequencing was used to judge whether each TCR beta V gene segment behaved as functional or pseudogenic. All discovery cohort repertoires had been generated using a single sequencing platform. A later genetic analysis used genome-wide SNP genotypes for 398 of the 666 donors, treating that subset as a discovery cohort. The T cell repertoires of some 700 subjects were profiled by immunosequencing and related to cytomegalovirus serostatus. HLA typing covered class I and class II loci at four-digit resolution. The study was designed to test whether signatures of past pathogen exposure could be identified by cataloging public T cell receptors. In the later analysis, no new phenotypic data were used to find candidate immune exposures; instead, reliance was placed on TCR beta sequences and their occurrence across donors. A later analysis re-examined previously published TCR beta repertoires from about 670 donors and added high-resolution HLA genotyping to investigate patterns of TCR occurrence. The genetic ancestry cluster associated with self-reported Caucasian donors included 81% of the 398 genotyped donors. On average, roughly 240,000 unique TCR beta nucleotide sequences were sequenced per donor among some 420 genotyped donors of the cohort, with 15% to 20% of those sequences being non-productive. About five DR-DQ haplotypes were handled as single units for association and clustering, since linkage in the cohort was strong. Besides the first cohort of 666 subjects, a separate validation cohort made up of 95 to 150 different subjects was used. Summary of the overall study and its limitations: Sequencing depth was assumed to be roughly uniform across donors in the presence/absence analyses, though that assumption may not hold. Most TCR sequences were observed very rarely across donors, whereas some public TCRs were present in many individuals. Compared with equally common non-associated chains, HLA-associated TCR beta chains in a later analysis were more clonally expanded and had lower generation probabilities. A later analysis found that most CMV-associated TCR beta chains appeared HLA-restricted, with HLA associations seemingly driven largely by CMV exposure. Because some donors lacked HLA typing at each locus, the association tests relied only on the typed subset. According to a later analysis, parvovirus B19, influenza, CMV and Epstein-Barr virus appeared linked to several top co-occurrence clusters. Because counts were too low, some 16 rarely observed V segments, including chromosome 9 orphons, were excluded from the earlier analysis of several hundred of the donors. According to the authors, the approach could potentially be generalized to other disease states and immunological phenotypes. In the study, about 150 TCR beta chains were listed as associated with cytomegalovirus. A later analysis associated 17,000 or so TCR beta sequences with specific HLA alleles at a false discovery rate of 0.05. A later genetic analysis associated a missense DCLRE1C variant with V-gene and J-gene trimming of TCR beta chains, and an independent cohort replicated the association. Some IMGT-functional V segments, including TRBV6-2 and TRBV6-3, could not be told apart with the 87-base-pair reads, so those segments were excluded. A few of the identified cytomegalovirus-associated TCR beta chains were confirmed in vitro to be specific for cytomegalovirus antigens. A cluster of highly shared sequence variants was judged likely to be a technical artifact of the sequencing pipeline. Broadly in line with IMGT annotations, most TCR beta V segments showed up in productive rearrangements about 90% or about 30% of the time in an earlier analysis of 450 to 750 of the donors. A later genetic analysis reported fewer N-insertions in productive TCRs among donors in an Asian-associated ancestry cluster than the roughly 620-donor mean. A later analysis found that TCR association rates varied across HLA loci, with DRB1 alleles showing the most associated TCRs and HLA-C alleles the fewest. Correlated functional status among segregating V segments might reflect linkage disequilibrium, but an unknown experimental factor could not be ruled out. In this cohort, only TCR beta chains were sequenced, and detectable features were limited by the absence of alpha or paired-chain data. The classifier was reported to diagnose cytomegalovirus status with high specificity and sensitivity in both the original and validation cohorts. A further reported finding was that TCR beta sequences accurately predicted the HLA-A and HLA-B alleles for most subjects in the first cohort. When HLA alleles, especially DR and DQ, strongly co-occurred, TCR associations were difficult to assign to individual alleles. The only immune exposure information available for the cohort was CMV serostatus.

The library was made by the immunoSEQ multiplex PCR assay. The multiplex PCR relied on a mix of 60 forward primers for TCR Vbeta segments and 13 reverse primers for TCR Jbeta segments. The CDR3 region of rearranged TCR beta genes was amplified from genomic DNA by a multiplex PCR assay. The amplified TCR beta libraries were sequenced on the Illumina HiSeq System as 87-base-pair reads. On the study's bioinformatics: A later analysis counted around 72 million unique TCR beta chains across the 650 to 800 repertoires, and roughly 11 million of these chains were shared by at least two donors. To remove PCR and sequencing errors, raw reads were error-corrected and collapsed into unique sequences using a nearest-neighbor algorithm that merged closely related sequences. Alignment of CDR3 sequences to IMGT reference sequences was used to assign V, D and J gene segments. For a sequence to be retained, a match of at least six nucleotides to both a V gene segment and a J gene segment was required. Rearrangements were called productive when the CDR3 lacked stop codons and stayed in frame with V and J; all others were non-productive. Following IMGT convention, CDR3 was defined as the stretch from the second conserved V-encoded cysteine to the conserved J-encoded phenylalanine. In an earlier analysis of around 640 of the donors, sequences lacking an unambiguous match to a single V gene segment were excluded. An earlier analysis of some 610 of the donors called V segments functional above 56.7% productive rearrangements and segregating when the between-donor standard deviation exceeded 5%. A statistical classification framework was developed to diagnose cytomegalovirus status using the catalog of TCR beta chain sequences. V and J gene assignment, in a later analysis, came from comparing TCR nucleotide sequences with IMGT/GENE-DB human TR gene sequences. The TCRdist pipeline was used in a later analysis to assign CDR3 sequences and most-parsimonious VDJ recombination scenarios. In a later analysis, each TCR beta chain was defined by its CDR3 amino acid sequence together with its V-gene family, and reads without a unique V-gene family were excluded. A later analysis removed several hundred highly shared, low-generation-probability nucleotide sequences to deal with suspected cross-contamination and a sequencing artifact. In a later analysis, a clonal expansion index for each public chain was calculated from normalized within-repertoire ranks of inferred template counts. Generation probabilities in a later analysis came from a VDJ recombination model fitted to out-of-frame rearrangements, and those results were checked against IGoR. In a later analysis, hypergeometric tests were used to score TCR-TCR, TCR-HLA and TCR-CMV co-occurrence, with a repertoire-size bias correction applied to TCR pairs. In a later analysis, false discovery rates were estimated by permuting HLA or CMV assignments 20 times. A later analysis grouped co-occurring TCRs with DBSCAN, adding TCRdist sequence similarity when clustering within HLA-allele-positive subsets. Repertoires with fewer than 30,000 or more than 120,000 public chains, plus five repertoires with anomalous nucleotide sharing, were excluded from co-occurrence clustering. Drawn from immuneACCESS, this table holds only the in-frame rearrangements with V and J called that TCRdb kept. Clones are partly lost; checked studies trace under half to an unresolved V gene and leave the rest unexplained. The V and J calls and clone size come from that table; D and trimming were worked out from the DNA. For this sample there are around 150,000 clones; 70% to 80% appear just once. 5% to 6.5% of the sample goes to the ten largest clones.

As for this clone: No cognate antigen has been identified for it. Base qualities were left out, and no much larger clone turns up one base away.

The CDR3 covers 13 residues, taking in both the cysteine and the phenylalanine. Of all the DNA, just the CDR3 is kept, 39 bases in frame from base 1. V is clipped by 3 bases and J by 4 bases, and the sequence between their germline boundaries is 10 bases long. The germline V gene encodes CDR1 SGHVS and CDR2 FQNEAQ. The cohort was made up of approximately 700 healthy bone marrow donors. All cohort members were sampled while nominally healthy, although unrecorded immune exposures were likely present. The donor tested CMV seropositive and was one of the 289 seropositive cohort members. A peripheral blood sample was provided by each donor, and peripheral blood mononuclear cells were used for TCR beta sequencing. The Qiagen DNeasy Blood Extraction Kit was used to extract genomic DNA from the blood cell samples.

The sample consisted of PBMCs. This receptor chain uses TRBV7-8 and TRBJ2-7; a weak D assignment points to TRBD1 (6 bases agree). This sequence originates from a man aged 45-65 years in good health and CMV-seropositive. The CDR3 region has the sequence CASSLRQEYEQYF. The nucleotide sequence reads as follows: TGTGCCAGCAGCTTGAGACAGGAGTACGAGCAGTACTTC.